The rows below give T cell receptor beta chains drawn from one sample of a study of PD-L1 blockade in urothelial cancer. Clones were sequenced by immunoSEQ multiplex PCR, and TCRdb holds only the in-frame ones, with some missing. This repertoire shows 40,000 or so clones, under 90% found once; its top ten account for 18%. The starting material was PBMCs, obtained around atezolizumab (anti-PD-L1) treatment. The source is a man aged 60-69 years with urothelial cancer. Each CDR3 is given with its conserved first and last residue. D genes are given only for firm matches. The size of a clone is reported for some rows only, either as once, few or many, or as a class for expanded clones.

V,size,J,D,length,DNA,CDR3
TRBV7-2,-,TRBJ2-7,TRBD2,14,TGTGCCAGCAACACGGGACTAGCGGGGGAAGAGCAGTACTTC,CASNTGLAGEEQYF
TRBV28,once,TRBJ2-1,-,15,TGTGCCAGCAGTCCACCCTCGGCCGGGGATCGTGAGCAGTTCTTC,CASSPPSAGDREQFF
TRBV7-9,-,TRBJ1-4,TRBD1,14,TGTGCCAGCAGCCTTGGACAGGGAGGCGAAAAACTGTTTTTT,CASSLGQGGEKLFF
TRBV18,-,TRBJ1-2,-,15,TGTGCCAGCTCACCGTCAGTAGGGGGTGGCTATGGCTACACCTTC,CASSPSVGGGYGYTF
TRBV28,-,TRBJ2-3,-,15,TGTGCCAGCAGGGTCCTACAGGGCCGCACAGATACGCAGTATTTT,CASRVLQGRTDTQYF
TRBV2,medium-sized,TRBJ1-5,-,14,TGTGCCAGTTCCCTGGTAGGGGCGGAACAGCCCCAGCATTTT,CASSLVGAEQPQHF
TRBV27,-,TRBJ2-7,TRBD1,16,TGTGCCAGCAGTTTAACTCCTGGACAGGGAGCCTACGAGCAGTACTTC,CASSLTPGQGAYEQYF
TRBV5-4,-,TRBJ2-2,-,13,TGTGCCAGCAGAATCGGTAACACCGGGGAGCTGTTTTTT,CASRIGNTGELFF
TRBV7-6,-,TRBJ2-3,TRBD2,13,TGTGCCAGCAGACCGACTAGCGGGGGGCAACAGTATTTT,CASRPTSGGQQYF
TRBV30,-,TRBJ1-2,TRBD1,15,TGTGCCGGAGGGGACAGGAGGGGTTCTAACTATGGCTACACCTTC,CAGGDRRGSNYGYTF
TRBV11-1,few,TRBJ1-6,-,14,TGTGCCAGCAGCTTCAGGGGTAACAATTCACCCCTCCACTTT,CASSFRGNNSPLHF
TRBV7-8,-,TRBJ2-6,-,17,TGTGCCAGCAGCTTAGTGGCCAGGGTAGGAGGGGCCAACGTCCTGACTTTC,CASSLVARVGGANVLTF
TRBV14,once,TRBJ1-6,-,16,TGTGCCAGCAGCCCCCGGGAGGGCTCCTATAATTCACCCCTCCACTTT,CASSPREGSYNSPLHF
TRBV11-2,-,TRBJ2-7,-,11,TGTGCCAGCAGCCCACAGGACGAGCAGTACTTC,CASSPQDEQYF
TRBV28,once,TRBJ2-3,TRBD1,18,TGTGCCAGCAGTTTATTCGGCTCAGGGGGTAGGGGAACAGATACGCAGTATTTT,CASSLFGSGGRGTDTQYF
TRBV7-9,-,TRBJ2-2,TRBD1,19,TGTGCCAGCAGCTCCCCTCCCAGGGGGCAAAGCAAAGAGACCGGGGAGCTGTTTTTT,CASSSPPRGQSKETGELFF
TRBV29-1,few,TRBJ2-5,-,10,TGCAGCGTCAGGGAAGAGACCCAGTACTTC,CSVREETQYF
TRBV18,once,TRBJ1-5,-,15,TGTGCCAGCTCACAACAGGGAGCCAGCAATCAGCCCCAGCATTTT,CASSQQGASNQPQHF
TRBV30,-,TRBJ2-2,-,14,TGTGCCTGGAGTGTAACCAAGCTCACCGGGGAGCTGTTTTTT,CAWSVTKLTGELFF
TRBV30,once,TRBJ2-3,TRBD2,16,TGTGCCTGGAGTGTGGCTAGCGGGGGGCCTACAGATACGCAGTATTTT,CAWSVASGGPTDTQYF
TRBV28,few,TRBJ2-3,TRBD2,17,TGTGCCAGCAGTTTATGGAGCCTAGCGGGGGGCCCAGATACGCAGTATTTT,CASSLWSLAGGPDTQYF
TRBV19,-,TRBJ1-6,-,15,TGTGCCAGTAGTCTAACATCAGGGTGGGTGTCACCCCTCCACTTT,CASSLTSGWVSPLHF
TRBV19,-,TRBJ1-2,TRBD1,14,TGTGCCAGTAGGTCCACAGGGGCCAGCTATGGCTACACCTTC,CASRSTGASYGYTF
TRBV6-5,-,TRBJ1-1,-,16,TGTGCCAGCAGTTACTCGAGTCCAGGGAGGTCGGCTGAAGCTTTCTTT,CASSYSSPGRSAEAFF
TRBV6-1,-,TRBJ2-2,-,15,TGTGCCAGCAGGCCGGATAAGGGAGGCACCGGGGAGCTGTTTTTT,CASRPDKGGTGELFF
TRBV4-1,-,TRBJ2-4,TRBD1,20,TGCGCCAGCAGCCAAGAGTTAGGGACAGGGGGATCTGGGGCCAAAAACATTCAGTACTTC,CASSQELGTGGSGAKNIQYF
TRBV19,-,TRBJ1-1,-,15,TGTGCCAGTAGCCCAAAGACTAGTAGTGACACTGAAGCTTTCTTT,CASSPKTSSDTEAFF
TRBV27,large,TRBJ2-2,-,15,TGTGCCAGCAGTTTATTAGGGGGGGGCACCGGGGAGCTGTTTTTT,CASSLLGGGTGELFF
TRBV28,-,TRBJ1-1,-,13,TGTGCCACCCGGAGAGCTACGAACACTGAAGCTTTCTTT,CATRRATNTEAFF